This entry concerns a single T cell receptor (beta chain). MiXCR, applied by TCRdb to the RT-PCR reads, yields one record per CDR3 protein. The sample has roughly 880,000 distinct CDR3 sequences, approximately 19% seen once. This sample is part of a study of patients and donors after allogeneic stem cell transplantation. This CDR3 comprises 13 residues. The germline V gene encodes CDR1 SEHNR and CDR2 FQNEAQ (reference sequence). Deletions cut 11 bases from V and 4 bases from J, with 16 bases between. The chain carries TRBV7-9 and TRBJ2-3; D perhaps matches TRBD2 (6 bases). Material for sequencing was blood, either unsorted or a sorted T cell fraction (not recorded which). This TCR was recovered from a human donor who was either an allogeneic HSCT recipient or a stem cell or donor lymphocyte infusion donor (not recorded which). It is not recorded whose cells these are; they may come from a transplant donor. CDR3 nucleotide sequence: TGTGCCCTATCGAGCGGGTATGCAGATACGCAGTATTTT. The encoded protein is CALSSGYADTQYF.